One TCR beta chain is described in this entry. V lost 5 bases and J lost 7, with 12 bases in between. Germline lookup yields CDR1 DFQATT and CDR2 SNEGSKA (reference sequence). The CDR3 is 11 residues long. TCRdb's copy holds only in-frame clones and misses some; the assay was immunoSEQ multiplex PCR. This table has more than 150,000 clones, about 90% appearing once. This sample is part of a study of blood T cell repertoires in COVID-19. This sequence originates from a man aged 35 to 55 with active or convalescent COVID-19. The gene calls are TRBV20-1 and TRBJ2-7, with D hard to call. The sequenced material came from peripheral blood. For the CDR3, the DNA is TGCAGTGCTCGACACCTTAGGGAGCAGTACTTC. It codes for CSARHLREQYF.